These 20 T cell receptor beta chains were all obtained from the same sample, sequenced in a study of OX40 agonist ivuxolimab in advanced cancers. Sequencing was performed with immunoSEQ multiplex PCR; in TCRdb, only in-frame clones are kept and a portion is missing. Among about 63,000 clones listed, approximately 91% were seen once. The sequencing here drew on CD4+ or CD8+ T cells sorted from blood, taken in a trial of the OX40 agonist ivuxolimab. These receptor sequences come from an adult with an advanced solid tumor such as melanoma, head and neck, liver or kidney cancer.

V usage is TRBV29-1 and J usage is TRBJ1-1; D is perhaps TRBD1 (6 bases). The CDR3 is made up of 14 amino acids. Trimming left V 3 bases short and J 1 base short, with 12 bases between. Germline loops: CDR1 SQVTM, CDR2 ANQGSEA. The CDR3 DNA reads TGCAGCGTTGAGATGGGACACCAGAACACTGAAGCTTTCTTT. It yields the protein CSVEMGHQNTEAFF.

The V gene is TRBV18, the J gene TRBJ1-1, with TRBD1 matching 10 bases. The CDR3 covers 17 residues. Germline V gene lookup returns CDR1 KGHSH and CDR2 LQKENI. The ends lost 3 bases at V and 0 bases at J; junction bases unmatched: 7. CDR3 in DNA: TGTGCCAGCTCACCCGGAGACAGGGGGCTAGTGAACACTGAAGCTTTCTTT. This codes for CASSPGDRGLVNTEAFF.

V gene TRBV9 combines with J gene TRBJ2-3; D perhaps matches TRBD2 (5 bases). Germline V lookup: CDR1 SGDLS, CDR2 YYNGEE. This CDR3 is built from 13 residues. V dropped 4 bases and J dropped 3 bases, with 9 bases sitting between them. The CDR3 DNA reads TGTGCCAGCAGCCACAGAGGGACAGATACGCAGTATTTT. Translated: CASSHRGTDTQYF.

This clone appeared a single time. The chain links TRBV5-5 to TRBJ1-2; 12 bases map to TRBD1. Trimming removed 4 bases from V and 4 bases from J; junction bases left unmatched: 11. This CDR3 has 17 residues. The germline gives CDR1 SGHKS, CDR2 YYEKEE (reference sequence). CDR3 DNA sequence: TGTGCCAGCAGCCCCGGGACAGGGGGCGGATGGGGCTATGGCTACACCTTC. Its translation: CASSPGTGGGWGYGYTF.

The V call is TRBV18, the J call TRBJ2-5; perhaps TRBD1 as D (5 bases). The CDR3 runs to 13 residues. Germline V lookup: CDR1 KGHSH, CDR2 LQKENI. V was trimmed by 6 bases and J by 5 bases, leaving 13 bases between them. CDR3 sequence (DNA): TGTGCCAGCTCGTCTGACTGGGGCGAGACCCAGTACTTC. It codes for CASSSDWGETQYF.

The chain is built from TRBV7-2 and TRBJ2-7; 7 bases match TRBD1. The V gene's germline CDR1 is SGHTA and CDR2 FQGNSA. This CDR3 region has 12 residues. The J segment lost 4 bases and the V segment lost 5 bases, leaving 2 bases of the junction unmatched. The CDR3 DNA reads TGTGCCAGCAGCCCGACAGGGTACGAGCAGTACTTC. As protein: CASSPTGYEQYF.

The chain links TRBV6-5 to TRBJ2-7, with D tentatively TRBD1 or TRBD2 (5 bases each). Germline-derived CDR1 and CDR2 are MNHEY and SVGAGI. The ends were cut back, 10 bases at V and 6 bases at J, with 13 bases in the middle. The CDR3 runs to 11 residues. The CDR3 region is CATTSGTEQYV. The CDR3 DNA is TGTGCCACCACCTCAGGGACCGAGCAGTACGTC.

The chain employs TRBV5-5 and TRBJ2-5; D not certain. This CDR3 spans 16 amino acids. Trimming left V 0 bases short and J 2 bases short, with 14 bases between. Germline V gene lookup returns CDR1 SGHKS and CDR2 YYEKEE (reference sequence). In DNA form, the CDR3 reads TGTGCCAGCAGCTTGGAAAGGAAAATTGGACAAGAGACCCAGTACTTC. This encodes CASSLERKIGQETQYF. The entire variable domain, with the rest obtained from reference TRBV5-5 and TRBJ2-5, is as follows: DAGVTQSPTHLIKTRGQQVTLRCSPISGHKSVSWYQQVLGQGPQFIFQYYEKEERGRGNFPDRFSARQFPNYSSELNVNALLLGDSALYLCASSLERKIGQETQYFGPGTRLLVL.

The chain is built from TRBV19 and TRBJ2-7; 13 bases fit TRBD2. The CDR3 loop spans 15 amino acids. Germline V CDR1 and CDR2: LNHDA, SQIVND (reference sequence). Unmatched junction bases numbered 6, after V lost 6 bases and J lost 4 bases. This CDR3 is CASSPGLAGPYEQYF. Written as DNA, the CDR3 is TGTGCCAGTAGCCCGGGACTAGCGGGACCGTACGAGCAGTACTTC.

Here the CDR3 DNA reads TGCGCCAGCAGCCAAGGGACTAGCGGGAGAGGCAATACGCAGTATTTT. It codes for CASSQGTSGRGNTQYF. The chain is built from TRBV4-1 and TRBJ2-3, with TRBD2 identical over 13 bases. V lost 1 base, J lost 7 bases, and 5 bases stayed unmatched. Germline CDR1 and CDR2: MGHRA and YSYEKL. The CDR3 is 16 residues long.

V and J are TRBV7-9 and TRBJ2-7; D not certain. V lost 4 bases and J lost 2, with 9 bases in between. This CDR3 comprises 13 residues. Germline CDR1 SEHNR, CDR2 FQNEAQ (reference sequence). CDR3 residues: CASSSPATYEQYF. In DNA, the CDR3 is TGTGCCAGCAGCTCCCCAGCCACCTACGAGCAGTACTTC.

The chain combines TRBV6-1 with TRBJ2-3, with 9 bases identical to TRBD2. The germline gives CDR1 MNHNS, CDR2 SASEGT. V dropped 5 bases and J dropped 2; count of bases not matched to a gene: 2. This CDR3 spans 14 amino acids. CDR3 nucleotide sequence: TGTGCCAGCAGTCGACTAGCGGACACAGATACGCAGTATTTT. Its translation is CASSRLADTDTQYF.

The chain couples TRBV4-1 to TRBJ1-1, with D maybe TRBD1 (6 bases). Looked up from germline, CDR1 is MGHRA and CDR2 is YSYEKL. The CDR3 extends over 14 amino acids. The V end was cut by 4 bases, the J end by 1 base, with 10 bases between. CDR3 DNA sequence: TGCGCCAGCAGCCCACGGACAGCGAACACTGAAGCTTTCTTT. Protein sequence: CASSPRTANTEAFF.

The V and J genes are TRBV27 and TRBJ2-7; 11 nucleotides line up with TRBD2. This CDR3 comprises 14 residues. V trimming: 5 bases; J trimming: 7 bases; junction bases outside the gene matches: 7. Per the germline V gene, CDR1 is MNHEY and CDR2 is SMNVEV (reference sequence). The CDR3 region is CASSQLAGVGEQYV. The CDR3 DNA reads as TGTGCCAGCAGTCAACTAGCGGGGGTGGGGGAGCAGTACGTC.

The genes are TRBV10-3 and TRBJ1-1, with 8 bases identical to TRBD1. V shed 6 bases and J 1 base; nucleotides not matched to a gene: 1. CDR1 is ENHRY and CDR2 is SYGVKD in the germline V gene. CDR3 length: 13 amino acids. The CDR3 nucleotides are TGTGCCATCAGGGGACAGGAGAACACTGAAGCTTTCTTT. Translated, it gives CAIRGQENTEAFF.

The CDR3 DNA reads TGTGCCAGCAGTTACTCGACGGCCAATTCTGAAGCTTTCTTT. Encoded protein: CASSYSTANSEAFF. The V and J genes are TRBV6-6 and TRBJ1-1; D remains ambiguous. Trimming shortened V by 0 bases and J by 6 bases, and 11 bases separated the two germline ends. The germline V gene has CDR1 MNHNY and CDR2 SVGAGI (reference sequence). The CDR3 has 14 residues.

This clone has just a few counts. The V gene is TRBV28, the J gene TRBJ1-5; D not certain. The CDR3 sequence is 15 residues long. With 5 bases removed from V and 1 base from J, the gap between germline ends came to 12 bases. CDR1 and CDR2 from the germline V gene are MDHEN and SYDVKM. The CDR3 coding sequence is TGTGCCAGCAGTCCGCATATAGGAAGCAATCAGCCCCAGCATTTT. Protein: CASSPHIGSNQPQHF.

Turning to this clone: The sample carries other DNA sequences with the same CDR3. DNA of the CDR3: TGTGCCAGCCGACCCGGGACAGGGGTCTACGAGCAGTACTTC. Protein: CASRPGTGVYEQYF. The V call is TRBV27, the J call TRBJ2-7; 10 bases are a match to TRBD1. Unmatched junction bases numbered 7, after V lost 8 bases and J lost 3 bases. The CDR3 totals 14 residues. Germline CDR1 and CDR2: MNHEY and SMNVEV (reference sequence).

The rearrangement joins TRBV7-9 to TRBJ2-7, with 7 bases matching TRBD1. The CDR3 has 17 amino acids. Trimming at V came to 4 bases and at J to 6 bases, leaving 18 bases not matched to a gene. Germline V lookup: CDR1 SEHNR, CDR2 FQNEAQ (reference sequence). CDR3: CASSSRPGQRNLGEQYF. Written as DNA, the CDR3 is TGTGCCAGCAGCTCGAGACCGGGACAGCGTAACTTAGGCGAGCAGTACTTC.

The CDR3 here is CASSVAAGLGTGELFF. CDR3 coding DNA: TGTGCCAGCAGCGTAGCCGCGGGGCTCGGCACCGGGGAGCTGTTTTTT. The chain recombines TRBV9 with TRBJ2-2, with TRBD2 as a possible D gene (6 bases). CDR1 and CDR2 from the germline V gene are SGDLS and YYNGEE. V was shortened by 0 bases and J by 4 bases, with 13 bases between the two germline ends. CDR3 size: 16 residues.